This T cell receptor beta chain emerged from a study of OX40 agonist ivuxolimab in advanced cancers. Whole-study context: Ivuxolimab, which is an agonistic anti-OX40 (CD134) antibody, was administered to the patients. Ivuxolimab was delivered to patients intravenously every 2 weeks at doses spanning 0.01 to 10 mg/kg. Findings of the study overall: Fewer expanded clones were found on average in CD4+ than in CD8+ T cells.

Sampled blood was obtained at baseline, cycle 4 day 1, and cycle 7 day 1. Data came from immunoSEQ multiplex PCR; TCRdb stores just in-frame clones and leaves some out. The sample includes under 20,000 clones, approximately 90% of them seen just once. Germline V lookup: CDR1 SQVTM, CDR2 ANQGSEA. The CDR3 has 15 residues. Notes on this clone: The antigen is not known. At one boundary the junction diverges from the germline segment, which might be a read error.

The sample consisted of CD4+ or CD8+ T cells sorted from blood, taken in a trial of the OX40 agonist ivuxolimab. This sequence joins TRBV29-1 and TRBJ2-1; tentatively, D is TRBD2 (5 bases). The clonotype comes from an adult with an advanced solid tumor such as melanoma, head and neck, liver or kidney cancer. CDR3 sequence (DNA): TGCAGCGTAGAAGGACCGGGGTCTCGGGGAAATGAGCAGTTCTTC. Translation gives CSVEGPGSRGNEQFF.